This record looks at one T cell receptor beta chain sequence and its context. This entry comes from a study of regulatory T cells in long-lasting Graves disease. V dropped 2 bases and J dropped 9; count of bases not matched to a gene: 12. Germline V gene sequence: CDR1 SGHNT, CDR2 YENEEA. The CDR3 has 15 amino acids. Regarding time point: newly diagnosed GD, antithyroid drugs for less than 3 months. RNA from PBMCs was the source of the TCR library. Arm-PCR of CDR3 regions and iRepertoire HTBI primers were the basis on which TCR beta libraries were built. Original analysis: In the combined samples, approximately 62 TRBV and some 15 TRBJ segments were identified. TCRdb used MiXCR to reprocess the multiplex PCR reads, holding one entry per CDR3 protein. These V and J calls originate from TCRdb's pipeline instead of the authors' own analysis. The sample yields about 320,000 distinct CDR3 sequences, 15% to 20% seen once.

The sample was peripheral blood mononuclear cells (PBMCs), taken at new diagnosis, from a patient treated with antithyroid drugs. This clonotype was obtained from a female donor with Graves disease. The chain employs TRBV11-3 and TRBJ2-5, with 7 bases matching TRBD2. CDR3 amino acids: CASSLMWTTREAQYF. The CDR3 coding sequence is TGTGCCAGCAGCTTAATGTGGACTACCCGGGAGGCCCAGTACTTC.